This T cell receptor beta chain was obtained from a study of cytomegalovirus exposure and HLA in healthy donors. Study information: Genotyping showed around 80% of 350 to 400 donors falling in the Caucasian-associated ancestry cluster. General study results and limits: Serostatus for CMV was the only available immune exposure information.

The donors were healthy bone marrow donors. As to this clone: Its antigen remains unknown.

Trimming cost V 1 base and J 2 bases; bases outside gene matches: 8. Per germline, CDR1 SEHNR and CDR2 FQNEAQ (reference sequence). The CDR3 has 17 residues. This PCR relied on a set of 60 Vbeta primers and 13 Jbeta primers. Assay used: immunoSEQ multiplex PCR; TCRdb lists only in-frame clones, some missing. This sample has approximately 150,000 clones, with 65% to 80% found just once. The sequence came from a woman aged 18-30 years in good health and CMV-seronegative. Sequenced input: PBMCs. The rearrangement links TRBV7-9 to TRBJ2-7; 10 nucleotides line up with TRBD2. The CDR3 sequence is CASSLVSSGREAYEQYF. The CDR3, as DNA: TGTGCCAGCAGCTTAGTTTCTAGCGGGAGAGAGGCCTACGAGCAGTACTTC.